This T cell receptor beta chain was documented in a study of shared clonotypes between healthy human individuals. Whole-study results and caveats: Sequencing depth was expected to influence donor clonotype sharing.

Germline lookup yields CDR1 MNHNS and CDR2 SASEGT. Trimming shortened V by 4 bases and J by 0 bases, and 4 bases separated the two germline ends. The CDR3 contains 13 residues. Across several immunoSEQ plates, the genomic DNA of each subset was split evenly. Only in-frame clones appear in the TCRdb table, and some are missing; sequencing was by immunoSEQ multiplex PCR. The profile shows 1.4 million to 1.5 million clones, roughly 96% of them singletons. Concerning this clone: Its antigen is unknown. The sample contains more than one DNA sequence encoding this CDR3.

The receptor was derived from a man aged 30 to 39 in good health. The J gene is TRBJ1-5, the V gene TRBV6-1; D unresolved. The sample comprised naive CD4+ T cells sorted from blood. Subset here: CD45RA+ positively selected. The CDR3 reads CASSVNSNQPQHF. In nucleotides, the CDR3 is TGTGCCAGCAGTGTGAATAGCAATCAGCCCCAGCATTTT.